This T cell receptor beta chain was found in a study of T-cell reconstitution after alpha-beta-depleted transplantation in children. This clonotype was counted only a few times. The antigen is not known. Regarding the study as a whole: T-cell numbers and diversity, one year after transplant, stemmed largely from T cells that were newly produced. Reportedly, only several hundred clones from non-depleted graft cells drove alpha-beta T-cell counts at about two months. In some patients, recipient T cells and intrathymic progenitors surviving conditioning explained high day-60 diversity.

Unique molecular identifiers tagged the TCRbeta library. A single record per CDR3 protein comes from TCRdb applying MiXCR to the PCR reads. Of fewer than 750,000 distinct CDR3 sequences in the sample, around 23% were seen once. Germline CDR1 SGHTA, CDR2 FQGTGA. The V gene end was trimmed by 0 bases and the J gene end by 5 bases; junction bases not matched to a gene: 8. The CDR3 sequence is 17 residues long. The chain links TRBV7-3 to TRBJ2-1, with 9 positions matching TRBD2. The receptor's source is a boy under two years old who had a stem cell transplant for acute myeloid leukemia, so the T cells may come from the graft donor. Sequencing used PBMCs, mostly from graft donor cells, obtained 360 days after TCRalphabeta/CD19-depleted stem cell transplant. CDR3 amino acids: CASSLTASGVQDNEQFF. The DNA for the CDR3 is TGTGCCAGCAGCTTAACGGCTAGCGGGGTCCAGGACAATGAGCAGTTCTTC. Combining the CDR3 with reference TRBV7-3 and TRBJ2-1 gives the whole variable domain GAGVSQTPSNKVTEKGKYVELRCDPISGHTALYWYRQSLGQGPEFLIYFQGTGAADDSGLPNDRFFAVRPEGSVSTLKIQRTERGDSAVYLCASSLTASGVQDNEQFFGPGTRLTVL.